What follows describes a single TCR beta chain. Its specificity is not known. The CDR3 is 16 residues long. CDR1 is SNHLY and CDR2 is FYNNEI in the germline V gene. Next came a second PCR, run for about 7 to 12 cycles, which used a sample-barcoded 5' primer along with a J-beta primer mix. Each cDNA molecule was tagged by a template-switch adaptor with 12 random nucleotides. MiXCR, run by TCRdb on the 5' RACE reads, gives a single entry per CDR3 protein. Among about 1.8 million distinct CDR3 sequences listed, 49% were seen once. These data originate in a study of blood T cells in healthy people across ages. The study's findings and limits: Per million T cells, TCR beta diversity dropped about linearly as age rose.

The chain employs TRBV2 and TRBJ2-4; TRBD2 matches 9 bases. The J call may be in error: the DNA end matches TRBJ2-5 better. This TCR was recovered from a woman aged 40 to 50 in good health. Source material: blood. The CDR3 is CASSEAAGGTQETQYF. For the CDR3, the DNA is TGTGCCAGCAGTGAAGCGGCGGGGGGGACCCAAGAGACCCAGTACTTC.